The rows below give T cell receptor beta chains drawn from one sample of a study of T cell repertoires in cytomegalovirus infection. Via MiXCR, TCRdb re-called the reads, giving one row per CDR3 protein. There are about 530,000 distinct CDR3 sequences in the sample; more than 20% occur only once, and under 15% lies in the top ten. The sequenced sample consisted of PBMCs. The receptors derive from a human donor in good health (CMV status not recorded). Some clones in this sample may be carry-over from other donors' samples. Both conserved end residues are part of each CDR3. D genes are given only for firm matches. Clone sizes are given selectively: once, few, many, or a class where the clone is expanded.

D,V,J,size,CDR3,DNA
TRBD2,TRBV6-5,TRBJ2-2,-,CATRGTSGAGELFF,TGTGCCACCAGAGGAACTAGCGGGGCCGGGGAGCTGTTTTTT
-,TRBV7-6,TRBJ1-1,many,CASSVDGNTEAFF,TGTGCCAGCAGCGTAGACGGAAACACTGAAGCTTTCTTT
TRBD2,TRBV7-9,TRBJ2-1,-,CASSLASGRLDEQFF,TGTGCCAGCAGCTTAGCTAGCGGGAGGCTGGATGAGCAGTTCTTC
-,TRBV20-1,TRBJ1-5,few,CSAKGSVNQPQHF,TGCAGTGCTAAGGGATCAGTCAATCAGCCCCAGCATTTT
-,TRBV20-1,TRBJ2-7,-,CSAGGIQGRDLYEQYF,TGCAGTGCGGGGGGAATACAGGGGAGGGACCTCTACGAGCAGTACTTC
-,TRBV7-2,TRBJ1-3,few,CASSLAGGHVGNTIYF,TGTGCCAGCAGCTTAGCGGGGGGGCATGTTGGAAACACCATATATTTT
-,TRBV19,TRBJ1-5,-,CASSIWRRINQPQHF,TGTGCCAGTAGTATTTGGCGGCGGATCAATCAGCCCCAGCATTTT
TRBD1,TRBV10-3,TRBJ2-6,-,CAISENRGSGANVLTF,TGTGCCATCAGTGAGAACAGGGGGTCTGGGGCCAACGTCCTGACTTTC
-,TRBV10-3,TRBJ1-4,-,CASTDSPTNEKLFF,TGTGCCAGCACCGACAGCCCCACTAATGAAAAACTGTTTTTT
-,TRBV7-2,TRBJ2-3,many,CASSLPQGPPGADTQYF,TGTGCCAGCAGCTTGCCCCAGGGGCCCCCGGGGGCAGATACGCAGTATTTT
-,TRBV4-3,TRBJ2-7,few,CASSQDRGVSYEQYF,TGCGCCAGCAGCCAAGATAGAGGGGTAAGCTACGAGCAGTACTTC
-,TRBV7-8,TRBJ2-3,many,CASSLPTTEDRADTQYF,TGTGCCAGCAGCTTACCGACTACAGAGGATCGGGCAGATACGCAGTATTTT
-,TRBV7-9,TRBJ1-1,-,CVARAMGPNTEAFF,TGTGTCGCTAGAGCTATGGGGCCGAACACTGAAGCTTTCTTT
-,TRBV7-2,TRBJ1-4,many,CASSFDGRWGKLFF,TGTGCCAGCAGCTTTGATGGAAGGTGGGGAAAACTGTTTTTT
-,TRBV7-2,TRBJ2-5,many,CASSPVEDGAQYF,TGTGCCAGCAGCCCCGTTGAGGATGGGGCCCAGTACTTC
-,TRBV12-3/TRBV12-4,TRBJ1-2,-,CASSPAVRGGYTF,TGTGCCAGCAGCCCCGCGGTCAGGGGTGGCTACACCTTC
-,TRBV7-4,TRBJ2-1,few,CVKTPGAIYNEQFF,TGTGTTAAGACACCAGGGGCAATCTACAATGAGCAGTTCTTC
-,TRBV7-2,TRBJ1-2,many,CASSSSPGADGYTF,TGTGCCAGCAGCTCAAGTCCGGGGGCGGATGGCTACACCTTC
-,TRBV24-1,TRBJ2-5,-,CATSDLSEETQYF,TGTGCCACCAGTGATTTGAGCGAGGAGACCCAGTACTTC
-,TRBV4-1,TRBJ1-1,few,CASSIGQVGAEAFF,TGCGCCAGCAGCATTGGGCAGGTTGGCGCTGAAGCTTTCTTT
TRBD2,TRBV11-2,TRBJ2-5,-,CASSSRAAGGPETQYF,TGTGCCAGCAGCTCGCGGGCAGCGGGAGGGCCAGAGACCCAGTACTTC
TRBD2,TRBV7-2,TRBJ2-1,many,CASSPRLGLAGAGEQFF,TGTGCCAGCAGCCCTCGGCTGGGTCTAGCGGGAGCGGGTGAGCAGTTCTTC
TRBD1,TRBV6-5,TRBJ1-5,few,CASSYSAGTGDQPQHF,TGTGCCAGCAGTTACTCGGCCGGGACAGGGGATCAGCCCCAGCATTTT
-,TRBV7-6,TRBJ2-2,-,CASSHQGGIPSGELFF,TGTGCCAGCAGCCATCAAGGAGGGATACCGTCCGGGGAGCTGTTTTTT
TRBD2,TRBV23-1,TRBJ2-3,-,CASSRTGRASTDTQYF,TGCGCCAGCAGTCGGACCGGGAGGGCTAGCACAGATACGCAGTATTTT
-,TRBV4-2,TRBJ2-3,many,CASSHGSGSDTQYF,TGTGCCAGCAGCCATGGGTCGGGCTCAGATACGCAGTATTTT
TRBD2,TRBV11-2,TRBJ2-3,-,CASSLEPSGNIYPTSTDTQYF,TGTGCCAGCAGCTTAGAACCTAGCGGAAACATCTACCCAACAAGCACAGATACGCAGTATTTT
-,TRBV28,TRBJ1-6,few,CASRQSGGVSPLHF,TGTGCCAGCAGGCAAAGCGGGGGTGTCTCACCCCTCCACTTT
-,TRBV11-3,TRBJ1-1,many,CASSPGPASHAFF,TGTGCCAGCAGCCCTGGACCCGCGTCTCACGCTTTCTTT
-,TRBV5-4,TRBJ2-5,-,CASSLGPQVQETQYF,TGTGCCAGCAGCCTGGGGCCGCAGGTTCAAGAGACCCAGTACTTC
TRBD1,TRBV7-2,TRBJ1-4,many,CASRLGQWEKLFF,TGTGCCAGCAGGTTGGGACAGTGGGAAAAACTGTTTTTT
-,TRBV7-2,TRBJ2-1,many,CASNRVGRYNEQFF,TGTGCCAGCAACAGAGTTGGTCGCTACAATGAGCAGTTCTTC
-,TRBV6-2/TRBV6-3,TRBJ2-7,-,CASSYPDRDSKQYF,TGTGCCAGCAGTTATCCAGACAGGGACTCCAAGCAGTACTTC
-,TRBV10-3,TRBJ1-4,many,CAISGGGLGEKLFF,TGTGCCATCAGTGGAGGGGGTCTGGGGGAAAAACTGTTTTTT
TRBD1,TRBV28,TRBJ1-1,few,CASSPRQGRGNTEAFF,TGTGCCAGCAGTCCTAGACAGGGGAGGGGGAACACTGAAGCTTTCTTT
TRBD2,TRBV27,TRBJ2-3,-,CASRGLAGADTQYF,TGTGCCAGCAGAGGACTAGCGGGTGCAGATACGCAGTATTTT
TRBD2,TRBV7-8,TRBJ2-5,few,CASSSRRLAGRETQYF,TGTGCCAGCAGCTCCCGAAGACTAGCGGGACGAGAGACCCAGTACTTC
TRBD1,TRBV4-3,TRBJ1-4,-,CASSQVGTGRNEKLFF,TGCGCCAGCAGCCAAGTTGGGACAGGCCGTAATGAAAAACTGTTTTTT
-,TRBV20-1,TRBJ2-7,-,CSASRTVFFGEQYF,TGCAGTGCTTCCCGGACAGTTTTTTTTGGTGAGCAGTACTTC
TRBD2,TRBV2,TRBJ2-5,-,CASSDAASGAGLGETQYF,TGTGCCAGCAGTGATGCGGCTAGCGGGGCTGGACTTGGAGAGACCCAGTACTTC
TRBD1,TRBV19,TRBJ1-5,-,CASSILGQAFQPQHF,TGTGCCAGTAGTATCCTGGGACAGGCTTTTCAGCCCCAGCATTTT
TRBD2,TRBV28,TRBJ2-7,few,CASQGLAGYYEQYF,TGTGCCAGCCAGGGGCTAGCGGGATACTACGAGCAGTACTTC
-,TRBV19,TRBJ1-1,few,CASRGGGWNTEAFF,TGTGCCAGCAGAGGGGGAGGCTGGAACACTGAAGCTTTCTTT
-,TRBV11-2,TRBJ2-4,-,CASSLDLRAGGSIQYF,TGTGCCAGCAGCTTAGATCTTCGGGCCGGAGGTAGCATTCAGTACTTC
-,TRBV7-2,TRBJ2-5,many,CASSPRASQETQYF,TGTGCCAGCAGCCCACGGGCGAGCCAAGAGACCCAGTACTTC
-,TRBV2,TRBJ1-1,-,CASSEAFGGVTEAFF,TGTGCCAGCAGTGAAGCGTTCGGAGGGGTCACTGAAGCTTTCTTT
TRBD2,TRBV2,TRBJ2-2,few,CASRAGVGGELFF,TGTGCCAGCAGGGCGGGAGTGGGCGGGGAGCTGTTTTTT
-,TRBV7-2,TRBJ2-3,few,CASSLQLGPEAQYF,TGTGCCAGCAGCTTGCAACTGGGGCCGGAAGCGCAGTATTTT
-,TRBV27,TRBJ2-7,few,CASRRGDNEQYF,TGTGCCAGCAGGAGGGGGGACAACGAGCAGTACTTC
TRBD1,TRBV25-1,TRBJ1-1,-,CASSEQGASTEAFF,TGTGCCAGCAGTGAACAGGGGGCGAGCACTGAAGCTTTCTTT
-,TRBV28,TRBJ1-1,-,CASLRQRGTEAFF,TGTGCCAGCCTTCGACAGCGAGGGACTGAAGCTTTCTTT
TRBD2,TRBV7-8,TRBJ2-5,-,CASSWMLAGQETQYF,TGTGCCAGCAGCTGGATGCTAGCGGGGCAAGAGACCCAGTACTTC
TRBD1,TRBV2,TRBJ1-6,-,CASSGETTGSSPLHF,TGTGCCAGCAGCGGGGAGACGACAGGGAGTTCACCCCTCCACTTT
-,TRBV4-1,TRBJ2-5,-,CASSQEGLIQETQYF,TGCGCCAGCAGCCAAGAGGGCCTCATTCAAGAGACCCAGTACTTC
TRBD1,TRBV19,TRBJ1-2,many,CASSIDSNPGQGSYGYTF,TGTGCCAGTAGTATAGATTCGAACCCGGGACAGGGGAGCTATGGCTACACCTTC
-,TRBV7-2,TRBJ2-1,many,CASSLAGYTGQDEQFF,TGTGCCAGCAGCTTAGCTGGGTATACAGGGCAGGATGAGCAGTTCTTC
TRBD2,TRBV6-6,TRBJ2-1,-,CASSYRLAGAGVEQFF,TGTGCCAGCAGTTACCGCCTAGCGGGAGCCGGGGTTGAGCAGTTCTTC
TRBD1,TRBV5-1,TRBJ1-4,few,CASSLGRGRGEKLFF,TGCGCCAGCAGCTTGGGCAGGGGGAGAGGTGAAAAACTGTTTTTT
TRBD2,TRBV27,TRBJ2-7,once,CASSPTTSGESYEQYF,TGTGCCAGCAGTCCAACGACTAGCGGCGAATCCTACGAGCAGTACTTC
-,TRBV29-1,TRBJ1-2,-,CSVETRGWNGYTF,TGCAGCGTGGAGACTCGGGGGTGGAATGGCTACACCTTC